This T cell receptor (beta chain) was retrieved from a study of blood T cell repertoires in COVID-19 (dated by TCRdb to the early 2020s). Describing the broader study: The collaborator samples originated in the United States, Italy and Spain and spanned the acute and convalescent phases of COVID-19. The dataset comprised deeply sampled blood TCRbeta repertoires from subjects exposed to, actively infected with, or recovered from COVID-19. Samples were obtained from the ongoing ImmuneRACE study (first 160 participants) and from about 1,300 subjects provided by 6 global collaborators. A freely available public database, intended as a resource for researchers studying the immune response to SARS-CoV-2, is where the repertoires were released. The material from the prospective study consisted of cDNA or gDNA derived from T cells, B-cell-depleted T cells, or PBMCs. HLA class I and class II types, where available, came from metadata supplied by the sample provider rather than from assay-based typing. Nearly every sample came with metadata listing a de-identified subject ID, COVID-19 status, age in years and sex. On the study overall, not on this receptor specifically: The amount of clinical and demographic metadata varied by source and participant and was provided uncurated.

According to the germline V gene (reference sequence), CDR1 reads GTSNPN and CDR2 reads SVGIG. V is trimmed back by 3 bases and J by 4 bases, and the junction contains 3 bases that no gene match accounts for. The CDR3 runs 13 amino acids, cysteine and phenylalanine included. The read is trimmed to its CDR3 DNA, 39 bases read in frame from base 1. This clone was detected once. Its antigen specificity is not known. Base-call qualities are not available, and no considerably larger clone is one nucleotide away. TCRbeta CDR3 regions were amplified from genomic DNA by means of the immunoSEQ Assay, a bias-controlled multiplex PCR. The original methods were these. Within the assay, amplification of reference gene primers was used to estimate how many nucleated cells each sample contained. Sequence reads were collapsed and filtered to measure the absolute abundance of every unique TCRbeta CDR3 rearrangement. For each sample, productive Simpson clonality was calculated as the square root of Simpson's diversity index across productive rearrangements. Not all clones reach the TCRdb copy of this immuneACCESS table, which keeps in-frame sequences only. Checked studies attribute under half of the gap to unresolved V genes and leave the rest unexplained. The D gene and trimming were derived from the DNA, and the V and J assignments and clone size from that table. This sample gives about 250,000 clones in total; around nine tenths of them show up just once. The ten largest clones represent 0.75% to 0.9% of the sample.

Whole blood was collected in K2EDTA tubes by collaborating institutions according to the institutions' own protocols. For TCRbeta analysis, collaborators shipped samples as frozen whole blood, isolated PBMCs, or DNA extracted from either of those sample types. This clonotype was sampled from a man aged 30 to 39 with acute or convalescent COVID-19. The rearranged chain carries TRBV30 and TRBJ1-5, and TRBD1 matches 7 of the central bases. Specimen: peripheral blood. The CDR3 protein: CAWRTGLNQPQHF. In nucleotide form, the sequence is TGTGCCTGGAGGACAGGGTTAAATCAGCCCCAGCATTTT.